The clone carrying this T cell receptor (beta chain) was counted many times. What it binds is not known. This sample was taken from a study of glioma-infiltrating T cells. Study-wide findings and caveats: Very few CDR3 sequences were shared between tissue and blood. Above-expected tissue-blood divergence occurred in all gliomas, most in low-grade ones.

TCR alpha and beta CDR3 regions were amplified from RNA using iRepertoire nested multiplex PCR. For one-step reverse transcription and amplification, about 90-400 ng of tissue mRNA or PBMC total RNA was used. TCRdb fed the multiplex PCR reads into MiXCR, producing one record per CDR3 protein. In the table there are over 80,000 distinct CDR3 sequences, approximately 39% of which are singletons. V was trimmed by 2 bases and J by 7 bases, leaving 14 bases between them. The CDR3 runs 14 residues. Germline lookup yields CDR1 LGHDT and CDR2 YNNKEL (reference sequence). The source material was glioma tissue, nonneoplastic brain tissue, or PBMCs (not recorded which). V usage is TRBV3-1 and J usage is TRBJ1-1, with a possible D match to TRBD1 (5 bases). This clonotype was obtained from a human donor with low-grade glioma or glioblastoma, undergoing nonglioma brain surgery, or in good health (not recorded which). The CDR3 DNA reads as TGTGCCAGCAGCCAACGAGCCGGGACCAGTGAAGCTTTCTTT. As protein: CASSQRAGTSEAFF.